In this sample, the clone carrying this T cell receptor beta chain turned up once. The entry originates in a study of blood T cell repertoires in COVID-19. As handled by the study authors: Amplification from reference gene primers served as the basis for estimated nucleated cell counts. Profiled with immunoSEQ multiplex PCR; TCRdb holds only in-frame clones, not every one. V, J and clone size derive from that table, while D and trimming were established from the DNA sequence. The repertoire holds tens of thousands of clones, with roughly 80% as singletons. V was shortened by 7 bases and J by 2 bases, with 11 bases between the two germline ends. CDR1 and CDR2 from the germline V gene are LGHDT and YNNKEL (reference sequence). CDR3 length: 13 residues.

This TCR came from a human donor in a cohort sampled during active COVID-19. Sequencing used peripheral blood. The V call is TRBV3-1 (or the pseudogene TRBV3-2), the J call TRBJ2-5, with D possibly being TRBD1 (6 bases). The CDR3 DNA follows: TGTGCCAGCATAGGGGACACTCAAGAGACCCAGTACTTC. It codes for CASIGDTQETQYF.